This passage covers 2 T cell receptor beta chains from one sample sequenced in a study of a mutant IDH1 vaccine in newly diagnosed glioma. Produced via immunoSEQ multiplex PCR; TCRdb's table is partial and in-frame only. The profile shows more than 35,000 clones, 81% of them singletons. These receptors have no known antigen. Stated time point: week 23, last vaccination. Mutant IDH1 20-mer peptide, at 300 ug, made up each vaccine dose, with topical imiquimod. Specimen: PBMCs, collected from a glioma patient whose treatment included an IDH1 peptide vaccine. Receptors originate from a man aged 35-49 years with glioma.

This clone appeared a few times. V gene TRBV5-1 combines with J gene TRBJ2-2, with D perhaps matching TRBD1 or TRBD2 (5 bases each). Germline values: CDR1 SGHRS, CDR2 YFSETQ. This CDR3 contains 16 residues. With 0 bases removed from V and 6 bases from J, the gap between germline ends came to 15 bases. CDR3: CASSLEGPELSGELFF. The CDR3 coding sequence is TGCGCCAGCAGCTTGGAGGGACCCGAACTCTCCGGGGAGCTGTTTTTT.

As DNA, the CDR3 is TGCGCCAGCAGCCAAGATCCGGGGGGCACTGCCCAGTACTTC. Protein: CASSQDPGGTAQYF. This chain links TRBV4-3 with TRBJ2-5; possibly TRBD2 for D (7 bases). The CDR3 is 14 residues long. The germline V gene has CDR1 LGHNA and CDR2 YSLEER. Trimming took off 0 bases at V and 9 bases at J, with 14 bases between the two ends.